Listed below are T cell receptor beta chains from one sample, sequenced in a study of blood T cell repertoires in COVID-19. The assay was immunoSEQ multiplex PCR, and TCRdb's table has in-frame clones only and misses some. This sample has around 240,000 clones, with 85% found just once. The sample taken for sequencing was peripheral blood. The receptors derive from a man aged 35 to 55 with acute or convalescent COVID-19. CDR3s include the opening cysteine and the closing phenylalanine or tryptophan. D genes are given only for firm matches. Where a row states a size, it is once, few, many or the class of an expanded clone; other rows omit it.

>12|TRBJ2-2|-|TRBV24-1|-
CATGGRTGELFF
TGTGCCACGGGGGGGCGAACCGGGGAGCTGTTTTTT
>15|TRBJ1-1|-|TRBV9|TRBD1
CASSLSKDRRTEAFF
TGTGCCAGCAGCCTATCTAAGGACAGGAGGACTGAAGCTTTCTTT
>13|TRBJ1-1|-|TRBV27|-
CASSGGTNTEAFF
TGTGCCAGCAGCGGGGGGACGAACACTGAAGCTTTCTTT
>14|TRBJ2-7|-|TRBV6-5|TRBD1
CASSYAGGSYEQYF
TGTGCCAGCAGTTACGCAGGGGGCTCCTACGAGCAGTACTTC
>17|TRBJ2-2|-|TRBV7-2|TRBD2
CASRTRTRGESTGELFF
TGTGCCAGCAGAACCCGGACGCGGGGGGAATCCACCGGGGAGCTGTTTTTT
>12|TRBJ1-2|-|TRBV27|-
CASSPDLYGYTF
TGTGCCAGCAGTCCGGACTTGTATGGCTACACCTTC
>14|TRBJ2-3|-|TRBV5-8|TRBD1
CASSYGQATDTQYF
TGTGCCAGCAGCTATGGACAGGCCACAGATACGCAGTATTTT
>13|TRBJ1-2|once|TRBV10-3|-
CAISVRASYGYTF
TGTGCCATCAGTGTCAGGGCCTCCTATGGCTACACCTTC
>14|TRBJ1-2|few|TRBV6-5|-
CASLPGVAGYGYTF
TGTGCCAGCCTTCCCGGCGTTGCGGGCTATGGCTACACCTTC
>12|TRBJ1-2|-|TRBV28|-
CASRGTSSGYTF
TGTGCCAGTCGCGGGACTTCGTCCGGCTACACCTTC
>12|TRBJ1-1|-|TRBV29-1|-
CSAGGMNTEAFF
TGCAGCGCCGGGGGGATGAACACTGAAGCTTTCTTT
>14|TRBJ2-7|few|TRBV3-1/TRBV3-2|TRBD1
CASSQGTGVFEQYF
TGTGCCAGCAGCCAAGGTACAGGGGTATTCGAGCAGTACTTC
>13|TRBJ1-3|few|TRBV2|-
CASSEQQGNTIYF
TGTGCCAGCAGTGAACAACAGGGAAACACCATATATTTT
>17|TRBJ2-7|-|TRBV24-1|TRBD1
CATSDLPRDRRYYEQYF
TGTGCCACCAGTGATTTGCCCCGGGACAGGCGTTACTACGAGCAGTACTTC
>15|TRBJ1-5|-|TRBV6-5|-
CASSYSTQGNWPQHF
TGTGCCAGCAGTTACTCGACACAGGGAAATTGGCCCCAGCATTTT
>14|TRBJ1-6|-|TRBV6-2/TRBV6-3|-
CASSRTDYNSPLHF
TGTGCCAGCAGCCGGACAGACTATAATTCACCCCTCCACTTT
>14|TRBJ1-1|-|TRBV28|TRBD1
CASSLTGGFSEAFF
TGTGCCAGCAGTTTAACAGGGGGCTTCTCTGAAGCTTTCTTT
>16|TRBJ1-6|-|TRBV27|-
CASSSSSEGGSSPLHF
TGTGCCAGCAGTTCATCGTCAGAGGGTGGAAGTTCACCCCTCCACTTT
>13|TRBJ1-2|-|TRBV12-3/TRBV12-4|TRBD1
CASSPRTGVGYTF
TGTGCCAGCAGTCCTAGGACAGGGGTAGGCTACACCTTC
>15|TRBJ1-3|-|TRBV4-1|-
CASSQEPSSGNTIYF
TGCGCCAGCAGCCAAGAACCGAGCTCTGGAAACACCATATATTTT
>16|TRBJ1-4|-|TRBV5-1|TRBD1
CASSLGLGQGFEKLFF
TGCGCCAGCAGCTTGGGGCTCGGACAGGGATTTGAAAAACTGTTTTTT
>13|TRBJ2-5|-|TRBV5-1|-
CASSVTGLETQYF
TGCGCCAGCAGCGTTACAGGGTTAGAGACCCAGTACTTC
>15|TRBJ2-1|once|TRBV11-1|TRBD1
CASSGGTGGRDEQFF
TGTGCCAGCAGCGGGGGGACAGGGGGTAGAGATGAGCAGTTCTTC
>13|TRBJ1-2|-|TRBV11-2|TRBD1
CASSAQGAGGYTF
TGTGCCAGCAGCGCGCAGGGGGCGGGTGGCTACACCTTC
>11|TRBJ1-6|few|TRBV12-3/TRBV12-4|-
CASSLGGALHF
TGTGCCAGCAGTTTAGGGGGGGCCCTCCACTTT
>15|TRBJ1-1|-|TRBV5-1|-
CASSLVGLGNTEAFF
TGCGCCAGCAGCTTGGTTGGACTCGGGAACACTGAAGCTTTCTTT
>12|TRBJ1-1|-|TRBV5-1|TRBD1
CASSDTGQEAFF
TGCGCCAGCAGCGACACGGGACAGGAAGCTTTCTTT
>16|TRBJ2-5|-|TRBV29-1|TRBD1
CSVEEGTGDRGETQYF
TGCAGCGTTGAAGAGGGGACAGGGGACAGAGGGGAGACCCAGTACTTC
>14|TRBJ1-5|-|TRBV6-5|-
CASSYLGRDQPQHF
TGTGCCAGCAGTTACTTGGGCAGAGATCAGCCCCAGCATTTT
>14|TRBJ2-5|few|TRBV19|TRBD2
CASSPSGGEETQYF
TGTGCCAGTAGCCCTAGCGGGGGGGAAGAGACCCAGTACTTC
>18|TRBJ2-1|-|TRBV27|TRBD2
CASSPGTSGGAWGNEQFF
TGTGCCAGCAGTCCGGGGACTAGCGGGGGGGCCTGGGGCAATGAGCAGTTCTTC
>15|TRBJ1-2|-|TRBV6-6|-
CASSLREGGAHGYTF
TGTGCCAGCAGTTTAAGGGAGGGGGGCGCGCATGGCTACACCTTC
>15|TRBJ1-6|-|TRBV30|TRBD1
CAWRPPGQVNSPLHF
TGTGCCTGGAGACCGCCTGGACAGGTTAATTCACCCCTCCACTTT
>18|TRBJ2-1|-|TRBV5-4|TRBD2
CASGLTLLAGGAYNEQFF
TGTGCCAGCGGCCTAACTTTACTAGCGGGGGGGGCCTACAATGAGCAGTTCTTC
>13|TRBJ2-3|-|TRBV11-2|-
CASSLRLADTQYF
TGTGCCAGCAGCTTGCGACTAGCAGATACGCAGTATTTT
>15|TRBJ2-5|-|TRBV19|TRBD2
CASSQLAGGPKTQYF
TGTGCCAGTAGCCAACTAGCGGGGGGGCCGAAGACCCAGTACTTC
>14|TRBJ2-3|-|TRBV7-9|-
CASSTGSNTDTQYF
TGTGCCAGCAGCACCGGGTCAAACACAGATACGCAGTATTTT
>15|TRBJ2-1|-|TRBV28|TRBD2
CASSSPAGDRGEQFF
TGTGCCAGCAGTAGCCCAGCGGGGGACCGAGGTGAGCAGTTCTTC
>16|TRBJ2-5|-|TRBV7-2|TRBD2
CASSYGLAGTQETQYF
TGTGCCAGCAGCTACGGACTAGCGGGGACCCAGGAGACCCAGTACTTC
>17|TRBJ1-5|-|TRBV7-9|-
CASSDELRSGINQPQHF
TGTGCCAGCAGCGATGAACTGAGAAGCGGAATCAATCAGCCCCAGCATTTT
>18|TRBJ1-6|-|TRBV19|TRBD1
CASSRQGTKMAPNSPLHF
TGTGCCAGTAGCCGACAGGGGACTAAGATGGCCCCAAATTCACCCCTCCACTTT
>13|TRBJ1-2|-|TRBV6-4|-
CASSPGNRDGYTF
TGTGCCAGCAGTCCGGGTAACAGGGACGGCTACACCTTC
>16|TRBJ1-2|-|TRBV4-1|-
CASSQVNAGERGGYTF
TGCGCCAGCAGCCAAGTAAATGCAGGGGAAAGAGGTGGCTACACCTTC
>15|TRBJ2-3|-|TRBV19|TRBD2
CASRELAGMGYTQYF
TGTGCCAGTAGAGAACTAGCGGGGATGGGATATACGCAGTATTTT
>14|TRBJ1-1|-|TRBV9|TRBD1
CASSKQGGNTEAFF
TGTGCCAGCAGCAAGCAGGGGGGGAACACTGAAGCTTTCTTT
>16|TRBJ1-2|-|TRBV6-2/TRBV6-3|TRBD1
CASSSRAGGANYGYTF
TGTGCCAGCAGTTCCAGGGCAGGGGGAGCTAACTATGGCTACACCTTC
>19|TRBJ1-3|few|TRBV12-5|-
CASGLPLSAGQLAGNTIYF
TGTGCTAGTGGTTTGCCCCTCAGCGCAGGGCAGTTGGCTGGAAACACCATATATTTT
>15|TRBJ1-5|-|TRBV5-1|-
CASSLEGGANQPQHF
TGCGCCAGCAGCTTGGAGGGGGGGGCCAATCAGCCCCAGCATTTT
>15|TRBJ1-5|-|TRBV4-2|-
CASSQEGGQRQPQHF
TGTGCCAGCAGCCAAGAGGGAGGGCAGAGACAGCCCCAGCATTTT
>14|TRBJ1-1|-|TRBV12-5|TRBD1
CASGSDRGPPEAFF
TGTGCTAGTGGTTCGGACAGGGGGCCGCCTGAAGCTTTCTTT
>15|TRBJ1-2|-|TRBV9|-
CASSGTGTTNYGYTF
TGTGCCAGCAGCGGTACCGGGACTACTAACTATGGCTACACCTTC
>15|TRBJ2-7|-|TRBV5-1|-
CASSLVGSGTYEQYF
TGCGCCAGCAGCTTGGTCGGGTCGGGAACCTACGAGCAGTACTTC
>16|TRBJ1-5|-|TRBV24-1|TRBD1
CATSEGGTGGIQPQHF
TGTGCCACCAGTGAGGGGGGGACAGGGGGCATCCAGCCCCAGCATTTT
>15|TRBJ2-1|-|TRBV10-3|TRBD1
CASNDRDRGYNEQFF
TGTGCCAGTAACGACCGGGACAGGGGCTACAATGAGCAGTTCTTC